A selection of T cell receptor beta chains follows, all from one sample in a study of blood T cell repertoires in COVID-19. Assay: immunoSEQ multiplex PCR; the TCRdb copy retains only in-frame clones and omits some. The table includes roughly 52,000 clones, 82% detected once. Sequencing used peripheral blood. The receptors were sampled from a man older than 75 with COVID-19, enrolled during active disease. Each CDR3 is given with its conserved first and last residue. The order of the fields is clone size, CDR3 length, J gene, D gene, V gene, CDR3 protein, CDR3 DNA. D genes are given only for firm matches. Some rows mark clone size as missing; the rest say once, few, many or name a class of expanded clone.

abundance: NA; len: 15; j_gene: TRBJ2-1; d_gene: TRBD2; v_gene: TRBV7-3; CDR3aa: CASSLGTSPYNEQFF; CDR3nt: TGTGCCAGCAGCTTGGGGACTAGTCCCTACAATGAGCAGTTCTTC
abundance: NA; len: 16; j_gene: TRBJ1-4; d_gene: NA; v_gene: TRBV4-1; CDR3aa: CASSHEGTATNEKLFF; CDR3nt: TGCGCCAGCAGCCACGAGGGAACTGCAACTAATGAAAAACTGTTTTTT
abundance: NA; len: 15; j_gene: TRBJ1-5; d_gene: NA; v_gene: TRBV21-1; CDR3aa: CASSKAPGRHQPQHF; CDR3nt: TGTGCCAGCAGCAAAGCTCCAGGGAGGCATCAGCCCCAGCATTTT
abundance: NA; len: 15; j_gene: TRBJ2-1; d_gene: NA; v_gene: TRBV7-7; CDR3aa: CASSLGQAAYNEQFF; CDR3nt: TGTGCCAGCAGCTTAGGACAGGCCGCCTACAATGAGCAGTTCTTC
abundance: NA; len: 14; j_gene: TRBJ1-5; d_gene: NA; v_gene: TRBV2; CDR3aa: CASRGGPRLEPQHF; CDR3nt: TGTGCCAGCAGAGGAGGGCCGAGATTAGAGCCCCAGCATTTT
abundance: NA; len: 16; j_gene: TRBJ2-1; d_gene: TRBD2; v_gene: TRBV14; CDR3aa: CASSQLAGPWGNEQFF; CDR3nt: TGTGCCAGCAGCCAACTAGCGGGCCCGTGGGGCAATGAGCAGTTCTTC
abundance: NA; len: 17; j_gene: TRBJ2-4; d_gene: TRBD1; v_gene: TRBV7-2; CDR3aa: CASSFRTGMLAKNIQYF; CDR3nt: TGTGCCAGCAGCTTCAGGACAGGAATGCTAGCCAAAAACATTCAGTACTTC
abundance: NA; len: 15; j_gene: TRBJ2-6; d_gene: NA; v_gene: TRBV6-5; CDR3aa: CASSGRGRGANVLTF; CDR3nt: TGTGCCAGCAGCGGGAGGGGGCGAGGGGCCAACGTCCTGACTTTC
abundance: NA; len: 11; j_gene: TRBJ1-1; d_gene: NA; v_gene: TRBV19; CDR3aa: CASSISSEAFF; CDR3nt: TGTGCCAGTAGTATTTCTAGTGAGGCTTTCTTT
abundance: NA; len: 14; j_gene: TRBJ1-1; d_gene: TRBD1; v_gene: TRBV11-2; CDR3aa: CASRLGTVLTEAFF; CDR3nt: TGTGCCAGCAGGTTAGGGACAGTCCTCACTGAAGCTTTCTTT
abundance: NA; len: 13; j_gene: TRBJ2-7; d_gene: TRBD1; v_gene: TRBV5-4; CDR3aa: CASSMDRVHEEYF; CDR3nt: TGTGCCAGCAGCATGGACAGGGTCCACGAGGAGTACTTC
abundance: NA; len: 14; j_gene: TRBJ2-3; d_gene: TRBD1; v_gene: TRBV7-9; CDR3aa: CASSSDREADTQYF; CDR3nt: TGTGCCAGCAGCTCGGACAGGGAGGCAGATACGCAGTATTTT
abundance: NA; len: 16; j_gene: TRBJ2-2; d_gene: NA; v_gene: TRBV24-1; CDR3aa: CATSPLGGANTGELFF; CDR3nt: TGTGCCACCAGCCCGTTGGGGGGTGCGAACACCGGGGAGCTGTTTTTT
abundance: NA; len: 14; j_gene: TRBJ1-1; d_gene: NA; v_gene: TRBV19; CDR3aa: CASSLTNPSSGAFF; CDR3nt: TGTGCCAGTAGTTTGACTAATCCTAGCAGTGGAGCTTTCTTT
abundance: NA; len: 14; j_gene: TRBJ1-1; d_gene: NA; v_gene: TRBV6-1; CDR3aa: CASSEAGRLTEAFF; CDR3nt: TGTGCCAGCAGTGAAGCAGGGAGGTTGACTGAAGCTTTCTTT
abundance: NA; len: 12; j_gene: TRBJ1-1; d_gene: TRBD1; v_gene: TRBV30; CDR3aa: CAWGPGGPEAFF; CDR3nt: TGTGCCTGGGGTCCAGGGGGCCCTGAAGCTTTCTTT
abundance: few; len: 20; j_gene: TRBJ2-5; d_gene: TRBD2; v_gene: TRBV5-1; CDR3aa: CASSSPRPGLAGVPQETQYF; CDR3nt: TGCGCCAGCAGCTCGCCACGACCGGGACTAGCGGGGGTTCCTCAAGAGACCCAGTACTTC
abundance: few; len: 14; j_gene: TRBJ1-2; d_gene: TRBD1; v_gene: TRBV7-2; CDR3aa: CASSSRTTGYGYTF; CDR3nt: TGTGCCAGCAGCTCAAGGACGACAGGGTATGGCTACACCTTC
abundance: NA; len: 12; j_gene: TRBJ1-5; d_gene: NA; v_gene: TRBV6-5; CDR3aa: CASRGEGQPQHF; CDR3nt: TGTGCCAGCAGGGGAGAGGGTCAGCCCCAGCATTTT
abundance: NA; len: 16; j_gene: TRBJ1-6; d_gene: NA; v_gene: TRBV19; CDR3aa: CASGGTGTTYNSPLHF; CDR3nt: TGTGCCAGTGGGGGAACCGGGACAACTTATAATTCACCCCTCCACTTT
abundance: once; len: 14; j_gene: TRBJ2-1; d_gene: TRBD1; v_gene: TRBV7-9; CDR3aa: CASTGTVQSSEQFF; CDR3nt: TGTGCCAGCACCGGGACAGTACAATCAAGTGAGCAGTTCTTC
abundance: NA; len: 16; j_gene: TRBJ2-4; d_gene: TRBD1; v_gene: TRBV4-1; CDR3aa: CASSPEGQGAKNIQYF; CDR3nt: TGCGCCAGCAGCCCAGAGGGACAGGGGGCCAAAAACATTCAGTACTTC
abundance: NA; len: 13; j_gene: TRBJ2-3; d_gene: NA; v_gene: TRBV29-1; CDR3aa: CSARAASTDTQYF; CDR3nt: TGCAGCGCCCGAGCTGCCAGCACAGATACGCAGTATTTT
abundance: NA; len: 15; j_gene: TRBJ1-3; d_gene: NA; v_gene: TRBV7-9; CDR3aa: CASSRTRGAGNTIYF; CDR3nt: TGTGCCAGCAGCCGCACCAGGGGAGCAGGAAACACCATATATTTT
abundance: NA; len: 12; j_gene: TRBJ1-1; d_gene: TRBD1; v_gene: TRBV27; CDR3aa: CASSFTGVWAFF; CDR3nt: TGTGCCAGCAGTTTCACAGGGGTGTGGGCTTTCTTT
abundance: NA; len: 14; j_gene: TRBJ1-3; d_gene: NA; v_gene: TRBV5-6; CDR3aa: CASRATLSGNTIYF; CDR3nt: TGTGCCAGCAGAGCGACCCTTTCTGGAAACACCATATATTTT
abundance: NA; len: 18; j_gene: TRBJ1-1; d_gene: NA; v_gene: TRBV7-9; CDR3aa: CASSLEGKTASWNTEAFF; CDR3nt: TGTGCCAGCAGCTTAGAGGGGAAGACAGCGAGCTGGAACACTGAAGCTTTCTTT
abundance: once; len: 12; j_gene: TRBJ1-2; d_gene: NA; v_gene: TRBV6-5; CDR3aa: CASSPDSYGYTF; CDR3nt: TGTGCCAGCAGTCCCGACAGCTATGGCTACACCTTC
abundance: NA; len: 15; j_gene: TRBJ1-1; d_gene: NA; v_gene: TRBV11-3; CDR3aa: CASSPTGGMNTEAFF; CDR3nt: TGTGCCAGCAGCCCAACCGGGGGGATGAACACTGAAGCTTTCTTT
abundance: NA; len: 15; j_gene: TRBJ1-2; d_gene: TRBD1; v_gene: TRBV27; CDR3aa: CASSPGQGREYGYTF; CDR3nt: TGTGCCAGCAGTCCCGGACAGGGCAGGGAGTATGGCTACACCTTC
abundance: NA; len: 14; j_gene: TRBJ1-1; d_gene: NA; v_gene: TRBV4-3; CDR3aa: CASSQDPRYTEAFF; CDR3nt: TGCGCCAGCAGCCAAGATCCGAGGTACACTGAAGCTTTCTTT
abundance: NA; len: 14; j_gene: TRBJ2-3; d_gene: TRBD2; v_gene: TRBV9; CDR3aa: CASSVGELAGTQYF; CDR3nt: TGTGCCAGCAGCGTAGGGGAATTAGCGGGTACGCAGTATTTT
abundance: NA; len: 15; j_gene: TRBJ2-2; d_gene: TRBD1; v_gene: TRBV9; CDR3aa: CASSSRTGGGGELFF; CDR3nt: TGTGCCAGCAGCTCTCGGACAGGGGGCGGCGGGGAGCTGTTTTTT
abundance: NA; len: 14; j_gene: TRBJ2-4; d_gene: NA; v_gene: TRBV18; CDR3aa: CASSEGVAKNIQYF; CDR3nt: TGTGCCAGCTCAGAGGGGGTAGCCAAAAACATTCAGTACTTC
abundance: NA; len: 16; j_gene: TRBJ1-5; d_gene: TRBD1; v_gene: TRBV10-2; CDR3aa: CASGGGQGVRNQPQHF; CDR3nt: TGCGCCAGCGGGGGGGGACAGGGGGTTCGCAATCAGCCCCAGCATTTT
abundance: NA; len: 15; j_gene: TRBJ2-4; d_gene: NA; v_gene: TRBV28; CDR3aa: CASSQSKLAKNIQYF; CDR3nt: TGTGCCAGCAGTCAATCTAAGTTAGCCAAAAACATTCAGTACTTC
abundance: NA; len: 11; j_gene: TRBJ1-1; d_gene: NA; v_gene: TRBV19; CDR3aa: CASGLGDEAFF; CDR3nt: TGTGCCAGTGGCTTAGGGGATGAAGCTTTCTTT
abundance: NA; len: 17; j_gene: TRBJ2-5; d_gene: NA; v_gene: TRBV4-1; CDR3aa: CASSRGEAGFLEETQYF; CDR3nt: TGCGCCAGCAGCCGGGGGGAGGCAGGGTTCCTAGAGGAGACCCAGTACTTC
abundance: NA; len: 13; j_gene: TRBJ2-2; d_gene: NA; v_gene: TRBV7-8; CDR3aa: CASSFRGTGELFF; CDR3nt: TGTGCCAGCAGCTTTAGAGGGACCGGGGAGCTGTTTTTT
abundance: NA; len: 15; j_gene: TRBJ1-1; d_gene: NA; v_gene: TRBV7-2; CDR3aa: CASSGGGVLNTEAFF; CDR3nt: TGTGCCAGCAGCGGCGGGGGGGTCTTGAACACTGAAGCTTTCTTT
abundance: NA; len: 16; j_gene: TRBJ2-5; d_gene: TRBD2; v_gene: TRBV7-8; CDR3aa: CASSLGAGGPQETQYF; CDR3nt: TGTGCCAGCAGCTTAGGAGCGGGGGGGCCCCAAGAGACCCAGTACTTC
abundance: NA; len: 16; j_gene: TRBJ2-3; d_gene: NA; v_gene: TRBV4-3; CDR3aa: CASSPGASSSTDTQYF; CDR3nt: TGCGCCAGCAGCCCCGGAGCGTCGAGCAGCACAGATACGCAGTATTTT
abundance: many; len: 14; j_gene: TRBJ2-1; d_gene: NA; v_gene: TRBV6-4; CDR3aa: CASSEGSLYNEQFF; CDR3nt: TGTGCCAGCAGTGAGGGTAGCCTCTACAATGAGCAGTTCTTC
abundance: NA; len: 16; j_gene: TRBJ2-3; d_gene: TRBD2; v_gene: TRBV28; CDR3aa: CASSSRGGAGTDTQYF; CDR3nt: TGTGCCAGCAGTTCCCGGGGGGGGGCAGGGACAGATACGCAGTATTTT
abundance: NA; len: 17; j_gene: TRBJ2-1; d_gene: NA; v_gene: TRBV24-1; CDR3aa: CATSDQVVLSSYNEQFF; CDR3nt: TGTGCCACCAGTGATCAGGTAGTCCTGAGCTCCTACAATGAGCAGTTCTTC
abundance: NA; len: 17; j_gene: TRBJ2-5; d_gene: TRBD2; v_gene: TRBV6-2/TRBV6-3; CDR3aa: CASSYWVAGGFQETQYF; CDR3nt: TGTGCCAGCAGTTACTGGGTAGCGGGAGGATTCCAAGAGACCCAGTACTTC
abundance: NA; len: 13; j_gene: TRBJ1-4; d_gene: TRBD1; v_gene: TRBV7-2; CDR3aa: CASSLGRGLRLFF; CDR3nt: TGTGCCAGCAGCTTGGGCAGGGGGCTTAGACTGTTTTTT
abundance: NA; len: 16; j_gene: TRBJ2-3; d_gene: TRBD2; v_gene: TRBV7-2; CDR3aa: CASSSAGLAGTDTQYF; CDR3nt: TGTGCCAGCAGCTCGGCGGGACTAGCGGGAACAGATACGCAGTATTTT
abundance: NA; len: 14; j_gene: TRBJ2-2; d_gene: NA; v_gene: TRBV30; CDR3aa: CAWSLGDTTGELFF; CDR3nt: TGTGCCTGGAGTCTTGGGGACACAACCGGGGAGCTGTTTTTT
abundance: NA; len: 19; j_gene: TRBJ1-1; d_gene: NA; v_gene: TRBV5-1; CDR3aa: CASSSGTSYYQGPNTEAFF; CDR3nt: TGCGCCAGCAGTTCCGGGACTAGCTATTATCAGGGGCCGAACACTGAAGCTTTCTTT
abundance: NA; len: 17; j_gene: TRBJ2-7; d_gene: TRBD1; v_gene: TRBV7-2; CDR3aa: CASSPDRQGSVGYEQYF; CDR3nt: TGTGCCAGCAGCCCGGACCGACAGGGATCGGTCGGCTACGAGCAGTACTTC
abundance: NA; len: 14; j_gene: TRBJ2-5; d_gene: NA; v_gene: TRBV7-9; CDR3aa: CASSLGRGPETQYF; CDR3nt: TGTGCCAGCAGCTTGGGGCGGGGACCAGAGACCCAGTACTTC
abundance: NA; len: 14; j_gene: TRBJ1-2; d_gene: NA; v_gene: TRBV4-3; CDR3aa: CASSPHRLSYGYTF; CDR3nt: TGCGCCAGCAGCCCCCACCGACTGAGCTATGGCTACACCTTC
abundance: NA; len: 14; j_gene: TRBJ1-2; d_gene: NA; v_gene: TRBV24-1; CDR3aa: CATSGGQGNYGYTF; CDR3nt: TGTGCCACCAGTGGGGGGCAGGGGAACTATGGCTACACCTTC
abundance: NA; len: 16; j_gene: TRBJ2-6; d_gene: NA; v_gene: TRBV7-3; CDR3aa: CASSPLGGSGANVLTF; CDR3nt: TGTGCCAGCAGCCCACTGGGGGGCTCTGGGGCCAACGTCCTGACTTTC